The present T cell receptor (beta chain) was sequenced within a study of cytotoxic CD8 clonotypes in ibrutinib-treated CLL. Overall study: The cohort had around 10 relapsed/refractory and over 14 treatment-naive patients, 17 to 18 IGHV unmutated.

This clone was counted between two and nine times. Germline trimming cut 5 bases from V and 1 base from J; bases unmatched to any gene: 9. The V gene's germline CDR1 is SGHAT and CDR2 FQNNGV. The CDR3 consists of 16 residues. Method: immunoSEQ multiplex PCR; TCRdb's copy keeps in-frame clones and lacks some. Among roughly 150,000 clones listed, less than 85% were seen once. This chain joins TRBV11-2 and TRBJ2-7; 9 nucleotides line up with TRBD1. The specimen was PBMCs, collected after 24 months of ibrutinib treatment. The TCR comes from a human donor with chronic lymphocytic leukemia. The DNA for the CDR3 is TGTGCCAGCAGCCACCAAGGGACAGGGATATCCTACGAGCAGTACTTC. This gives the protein CASSHQGTGISYEQYF. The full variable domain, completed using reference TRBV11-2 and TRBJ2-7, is EAGVAQSPRYKIIEKRQSVAFWCNPISGHATLYWYQQILGQGPKLLIQFQNNGVVDDSQLPKDRFSAERLKGVDSTLKIQPAKLEDSAVYLCASSHQGTGISYEQYFGPGTRLTVT.